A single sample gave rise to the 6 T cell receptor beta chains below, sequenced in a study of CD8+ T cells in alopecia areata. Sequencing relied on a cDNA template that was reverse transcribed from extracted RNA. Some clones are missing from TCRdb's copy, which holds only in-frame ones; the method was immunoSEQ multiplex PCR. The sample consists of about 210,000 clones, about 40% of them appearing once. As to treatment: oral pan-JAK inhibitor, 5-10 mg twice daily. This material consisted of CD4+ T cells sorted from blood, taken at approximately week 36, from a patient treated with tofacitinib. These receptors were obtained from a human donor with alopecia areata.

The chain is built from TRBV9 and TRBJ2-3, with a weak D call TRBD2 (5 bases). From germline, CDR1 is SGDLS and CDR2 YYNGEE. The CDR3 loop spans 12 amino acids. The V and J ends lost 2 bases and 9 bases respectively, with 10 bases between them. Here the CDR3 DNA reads TGTGCCAGCAGCGTGGACTGGCGCACGCAGTATTTT. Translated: CASSVDWRTQYF.

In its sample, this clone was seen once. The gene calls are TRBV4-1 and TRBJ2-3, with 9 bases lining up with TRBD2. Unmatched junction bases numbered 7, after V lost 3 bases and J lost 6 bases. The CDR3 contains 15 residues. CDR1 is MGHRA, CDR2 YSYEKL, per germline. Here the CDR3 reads CASSQRGGLGDTQYF. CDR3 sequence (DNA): TGCGCCAGCAGCCAGCGGGGGGGGCTGGGGGATACGCAGTATTTT.

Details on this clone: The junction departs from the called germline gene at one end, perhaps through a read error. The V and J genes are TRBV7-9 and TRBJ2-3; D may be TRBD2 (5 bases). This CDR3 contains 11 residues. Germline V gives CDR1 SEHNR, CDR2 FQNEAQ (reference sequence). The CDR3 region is CASSLAGGYSF. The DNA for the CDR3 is TGTGCCAGCAGCTTAGCTGGCGGGTATTCTTTT.

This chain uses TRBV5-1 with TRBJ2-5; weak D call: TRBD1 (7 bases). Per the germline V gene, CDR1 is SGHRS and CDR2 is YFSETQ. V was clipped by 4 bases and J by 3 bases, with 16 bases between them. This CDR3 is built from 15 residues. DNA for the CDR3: TGCGCCAGCAGCGAAGGAGGGGGCAGGAAAGAGACCCAGTACTTC. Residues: CASSEGGGRKETQYF.

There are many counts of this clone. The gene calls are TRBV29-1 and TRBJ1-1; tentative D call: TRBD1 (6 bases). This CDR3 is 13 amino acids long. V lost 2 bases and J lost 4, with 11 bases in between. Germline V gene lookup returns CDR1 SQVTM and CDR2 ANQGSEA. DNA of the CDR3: TGCAGCGTTGAACGGGGGCAGGGCACTGAAGCTTTCTTT. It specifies CSVERGQGTEAFF.

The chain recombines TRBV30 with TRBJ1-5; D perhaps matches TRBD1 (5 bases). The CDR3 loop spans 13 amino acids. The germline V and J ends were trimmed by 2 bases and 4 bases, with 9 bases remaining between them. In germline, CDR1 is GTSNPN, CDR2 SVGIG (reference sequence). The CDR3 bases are TGTGCCTGGAGTCCAGGGCCTAATCAGCCCCAGCATTTT. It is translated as CAWSPGPNQPQHF. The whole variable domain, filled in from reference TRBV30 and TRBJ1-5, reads SQTIHQWPATLVQPVGSPLSLECTVEGTSNPNLYWYRQAAGRGLQLLFYSVGIGQISSEVPQNLSASRPQDRQFILSSKKLLLSDSGFYLCAWSPGPNQPQHFGDGTRLSIL.